These T cell receptor beta chains were read from a single sample in a study of post-analysis software for immune sequencing data. TCRdb passed the PCR reads through MiXCR, listing each CDR3 protein once. This table has some 690,000 distinct CDR3 sequences, roughly three fifths appearing once. The sequencing input was blood. Receptors were obtained from a girl aged 2 to 10 with multiple sclerosis. CDR3s include the opening cysteine and the closing phenylalanine or tryptophan.

j_call | v_call | cdr3_aa
TRBJ2-5 | TRBV7-7 | CASSLARGRETQYF
TRBJ2-1 | TRBV7-9 | CASSPQGLAEQFF
TRBJ2-1 | TRBV7-2 | CSSSNRFRNEQFF
TRBJ2-7 | TRBV15 | CATSREYEQYF
TRBJ1-1 | TRBV12-3/TRBV12-4 | CASSAGIPTEAFF
TRBJ2-6 | TRBV5-5 | CASSLDISGANVRTF
TRBJ2-3 | TRBV14 | CASSQGEIGPAAADTQYF
TRBJ2-7 | TRBV20-1 | CSAKRTGTTYKQYF
TRBJ1-1 | TRBV20-1 | CSAIPELNTEAFF
TRBJ2-1 | TRBV20-1 | CSARDPSGRYDNEQFF
TRBJ2-1 | TRBV25-1 | CASSEDRGRFNEQFF
. | TRBV5-1 | CASSFPLAGEETQYF
TRBJ2-3 | TRBV12-3/TRBV12-4 | CASSLGGRAQYF
TRBJ2-7 | TRBV4-2 | CASSQDSSSGSGFEQYF
TRBJ2-5 | TRBV5-1 | CASSPGTSGSGETQYF
TRBJ2-4 | TRBV7-2 | CASSARGAKNIQYF
. | TRBV20-1 | CSASGDRGRQETQYF
TRBJ2-1 | TRBV7-8 | CASSPVRIGSSEQFF
TRBJ2-5 | TRBV6-1 | CASSEGRPQETQYF